Shown below are 10 T cell receptor beta chains from a single sample sequenced in a study of T cells in Graves' hyperthyroidism and ophthalmopathy. RNA transcripts gave rise to amplified TCR beta CDR3 regions. Initially, a first-round RT-PCR of the TCR CDR3 employed the HTBI primer set. TCRdb processed the multiplex PCR reads anew with MiXCR; each CDR3 protein has one entry. Here the sample spans roughly 380,000 distinct CDR3 sequences, more than 11% being singletons. Sequenced sample: blood. These receptors originate from an older woman with Graves' hyperthyroidism.

This clonotype was observed many times. In nucleotides, the CDR3 is TGTGCCAGCAGTTCGGGACAGGGGGGGACAGATACGCAGTATTTT. Residues: CASSSGQGGTDTQYF. The genes are TRBV12-3 or TRBV12-4 and TRBJ2-3; TRBD1 matches at 11 bases. The ends lost 4 bases at V and 3 bases at J; junction bases unmatched: 3. This CDR3 is built from 15 residues.

This chain uses TRBV12-3 or TRBV12-4 with TRBJ1-4, with D unclear. This CDR3 is built from 13 residues. V was cut by 3 bases and J by 8 bases, with 10 bases left in between. CDR3 coding DNA: TGTGCCAGCAGTTTTGCGGGGTTGGAAAAACTGTTTTTT. This encodes CASSFAGLEKLFF.

This clonotype was observed at least ten times. The chain employs TRBV2 and TRBJ1-5, with no clear D. CDR3 length equals 14 residues. Germline V gene sequence: CDR1 SNHLY, CDR2 FYNNEI. Trimming pared 3 bases from V and 2 bases from J, leaving 8 bases between. CDR3: CASSDEGGNQPQHF. The CDR3 bases are TGTGCCAGCAGTGATGAGGGAGGCAATCAGCCCCAGCATTTT.

This clonotype came up many times. The J gene is TRBJ2-1, the V gene TRBV11-3; 12 bases line up with TRBD2. The trim removed 5 bases at V and 10 bases at J, leaving 15 bases unmatched. The CDR3 is made up of 17 amino acids. Germline V gene lookup returns CDR1 SGHNT and CDR2 YENEEA. The CDR3: CASSPTSSTSGSKEQFF. The CDR3, as DNA: TGTGCCAGCAGCCCTACCTCCTCGACTAGCGGGAGTAAGGAGCAGTTCTTC. Variable domain in full (rest from reference TRBV11-3 and TRBJ2-1): EAGVVQSPRYKIIEKKQPVAFWCNPISGHNTLYWYLQNLGQGPELLIRYENEEAVDDSQLPKDRFSAERLKGVDSTLKIQPAELGDSAVYLCASSPTSSTSGSKEQFFGPGTRLTVL.

This clonotype was found many times. J is TRBJ2-7 and V is TRBV18; no reliable D call. Trimming cost V 2 bases and J 3 bases, with 8 bases left between them. This CDR3 contains 13 residues. Germline V gene sequence: CDR1 KGHSH, CDR2 LQKENI. The CDR3 nucleotides are TGTGCCAGCTCACCAAATGGGCTCTACGAGCAGTACTTC. This translates into CASSPNGLYEQYF.

This clonotype was seen at least ten times. The V call is TRBV5-8, the J call TRBJ2-1; TRBD2 matches 7 bases. V lost 0 bases to trimming and J lost 0 bases; unmatched junction nucleotides: 3. Germline CDR1 reads SGHTS; CDR2 reads YDEGEE. The CDR3 covers 16 residues. The CDR3 region is CASSLEGGSSYNEQFF. The CDR3 region has the DNA TGTGCCAGCAGCTTGGAGGGCGGGAGCTCCTACAATGAGCAGTTCTTC. Combining the CDR3 with reference TRBV5-8 and TRBJ2-1 gives the whole variable domain EAGVTQSPTHLIKTRGQQATLRCSPISGHTSVYWYQQALGLGLQFLLWYDEGEERNRGNFPPRFSGRQFPNYSSELNVNALELEDSALYLCASSLEGGSSYNEQFFGPGTRLTVL.

This clonotype came up many times. This sequence joins TRBV30 and TRBJ1-1; D may be TRBD1 (5 bases). The V end lost 4 bases, the J end lost 0 bases, and 24 bases lay between the germline ends. Germline V CDR1 and CDR2: GTSNPN, SVGIG (reference sequence). This CDR3 comprises 18 residues. Written as DNA, the CDR3 is TGTGCCTGGACCCCTATTGGGGCAGGGTCAGGAATGAACACTGAAGCTTTCTTT. Amino acids: CAWTPIGAGSGMNTEAFF. The entire variable domain, with the rest obtained from reference TRBV30 and TRBJ1-1, is as follows: SQTIHQWPATLVQPVGSPLSLECTVEGTSNPNLYWYRQAAGRGLQLLFYSVGIGQISSEVPQNLSASRPQDRQFILSSKKLLLSDSGFYLCAWTPIGAGSGMNTEAFFGQGTRLTVV.

This clonotype was seen more than once but under ten times. CDR3 amino acids: CASSLYAEAFF. The CDR3 DNA reads as TGTGCCAGCAGCTTGTATGCTGAAGCTTTCTTT. This chain links TRBV7-9 with TRBJ1-1, with no clear D. In germline, CDR1 is SEHNR, CDR2 FQNEAQ (reference sequence). The CDR3 is 11 amino acids. Trimming removed 3 bases from V and 6 bases from J, with 5 bases in between.

This clonotype was seen many times. The gene calls are TRBV28 and TRBJ2-7; either TRBD1 or TRBD2 may supply D (5 bases each). This CDR3 contains 16 residues. The V gene's germline CDR1 is MDHEN and CDR2 SYDVKM. The V and J ends lost 5 bases and 2 bases respectively, with 19 bases between them. This CDR3 reads CASSPRGGWGPYEQYF. The CDR3 region has the DNA TGTGCCAGCAGTCCCAGAGGAGGTTGGGGACCCTACGAGCAGTACTTC.

The chain links TRBV30 to TRBJ2-1, with D perhaps matching TRBD2 (6 bases). Trimming took off 1 base at V and 4 bases at J, with 14 bases between the two ends. Germline assignment: CDR1 GTSNPN and CDR2 SVGIG (reference sequence). This CDR3 is built from 15 residues. The CDR3 nucleotides are TGTGCCTGGAGTGCGCCTAGCGAATTATACAATGAGCAGTTCTTC. This gives the protein CAWSAPSELYNEQFF.